This passage covers 22 T cell receptor beta chains from one sample sequenced in a study of cytomegalovirus exposure and HLA in healthy donors. This PCR relied on a set of 60 Vbeta primers and 13 Jbeta primers. Libraries were prepared by immunoSEQ multiplex PCR; TCRdb keeps only in-frame clonotypes and omits some of them. This table has around 150,000 clones, 84% appearing once. The sequencing input was PBMCs. The receptors stem from a man younger than 30 in good health and CMV-seronegative.

The rearrangement uses TRBV28 and TRBJ1-2; 8 nucleotides match TRBD1. From germline, CDR1 is MDHEN and CDR2 SYDVKM. After removal of 5 bases from V and 6 bases from J, the junction contained 8 bases not matched to a gene. CDR3 length: 14 residues. In DNA, the CDR3 is TGTGCCAGCAGTCCCCCCAGGGGGCTACATGGCTACACCTTC. The encoded protein is CASSPPRGLHGYTF.

This chain joins TRBV19 and TRBJ2-7, with D unresolved. Trimming took 4 bases from V and 0 from J, leaving 7 bases between them. Germline values: CDR1 LNHDA, CDR2 SQIVND (reference sequence). The CDR3 consists of 13 residues. CDR3 loop: CASSTQASYEQYF. The CDR3 bases are TGTGCCAGTAGTACCCAGGCCTCCTACGAGCAGTACTTC.

V is TRBV15 and J is TRBJ2-1; 7 bases fit TRBD1. CDR3 size: 16 residues. V trimming: 4 bases; J trimming: 5 bases; junction bases outside the gene matches: 11. Germline V gives CDR1 LNHNV, CDR2 YYDKDF (reference sequence). This CDR3 reads CATSNPRDSFNNEQFF. The CDR3 DNA is TGTGCCACCAGCAACCCCCGGGACAGCTTTAACAATGAGCAGTTCTTC.

The rearrangement uses TRBV29-1 and TRBJ1-3; D not certain. The CDR3 is 17 residues long. Trimming shortened V by 0 bases and J by 0 bases, and 15 bases separated the two germline ends. In germline, CDR1 is SQVTM, CDR2 ANQGSEA. CDR3 DNA: TGCAGCGTTGAAGATCTTCCGAACACAAACTCTGGAAACACCATATATTTT. Its translation is CSVEDLPNTNSGNTIYF.

The chain employs TRBV28 and TRBJ2-1, with TRBD2 identical over 12 bases. Per the germline V gene, CDR1 is MDHEN and CDR2 is SYDVKM. The J segment lost 9 bases and the V segment lost 2 bases, leaving 14 bases of the junction unmatched. The CDR3 extends over 18 amino acids. As DNA, the CDR3 is TGTGCCAGCAGTTTACTTCTTCAGGGGACTAGCGGGTTTAGTGAGCAGTTCTTC. Protein sequence: CASSLLLQGTSGFSEQFF.

In this sample, this clone turned up once. The CDR3 DNA reads TGTGCCAGCAGCCCAGGGGCTAGCGGGATTGGGGAGACCCAGTACTTC. Residues: CASSPGASGIGETQYF. The chain joins TRBV5-4 to TRBJ2-5; 9 positions match TRBD2. The J segment lost 5 bases and the V segment lost 4 bases, leaving 12 bases of the junction unmatched. The CDR3 spans 16 residues. Germline CDR1 reads SGHNT; CDR2 reads YYREEE (reference sequence).

The chain combines TRBV28 with TRBJ2-7; 9 bases map to TRBD2. This CDR3 spans 16 amino acids. Trimming at V came to 5 bases and at J to 4 bases, leaving 12 bases not matched to a gene. CDR1 is MDHEN, CDR2 SYDVKM, per germline. The CDR3 sequence: CASSHAGGGLGYEQYF. CDR3 in DNA: TGTGCCAGCAGTCACGCGGGGGGGGGCCTCGGGTACGAGCAGTACTTC.

The gene calls are TRBV9 and TRBJ1-3, with D possibly TRBD1 on 6 matching bases. Germline V CDR1 and CDR2: SGDLS, YYNGEE. The V end lost 0 bases, the J end lost 0 bases, and 7 bases lay between the germline ends. This CDR3 contains 15 residues. In nucleotides, the CDR3 is TGTGCCAGCAGCGTAGCAGGGGACTCTGGAAACACCATATATTTT. Amino acids: CASSVAGDSGNTIYF.

The chain is built from TRBV27 and TRBJ1-2; tentatively, D is TRBD1 (5 bases). Germline V gene sequence: CDR1 MNHEY, CDR2 SMNVEV (reference sequence). The CDR3 loop spans 15 amino acids. The V and J ends lost 6 bases and 0 bases respectively, with 14 bases between them. CDR3: CASSRTPGANYGYTF. The CDR3 DNA follows: TGTGCCAGCAGCCGAACGCCGGGGGCTAACTATGGCTACACCTTC.

The chain carries TRBV10-3 and TRBJ2-7, with 11 bases lining up with TRBD1. Per the germline V gene, CDR1 is ENHRY and CDR2 is SYGVKD. V shed 10 bases and J 6 bases; nucleotides not matched to a gene: 8. The CDR3 totals 13 residues. The CDR3 DNA reads as TGTGCCAGCGGACAGGGGGCATCCCCCGAGCAGTACTTC. This encodes CASGQGASPEQYF.

The rearrangement joins TRBV6-5 to TRBJ1-4, with D possibly TRBD1 on 5 matching bases. Germline V gene data show CDR1 as MNHEY and CDR2 as SVGAGI. This CDR3 has 13 amino acids. V shed 2 bases and J shed 8 bases, with 9 bases lying between them. CDR3 amino acids: CASSYPGSEKLFF. DNA for the CDR3: TGTGCCAGCAGTTACCCAGGGTCGGAAAAACTGTTTTTT.

The V and J genes are TRBV19 and TRBJ1-1, with a tentative D call TRBD1 (5 bases). Per germline, CDR1 LNHDA and CDR2 SQIVND (reference sequence). The length of the CDR3 is 14 residues. Trimming left V 6 bases short and J 0 bases short, with 11 bases between. CDR3 sequence (DNA): TGTGCCAGTAGGCGGGACTTGGTGAACACTGAAGCTTTCTTT. It is translated as CASRRDLVNTEAFF.

V and J are TRBV4-3 and TRBJ2-1, with 7 nucleotides matching TRBD2. Germline V gene data show CDR1 as LGHNA and CDR2 as YSLEER. After removal of 6 bases from V and 0 bases from J, the junction contained 14 bases not matched to a gene. This CDR3 region has 18 residues. The CDR3 DNA is TGCGCCAGCAGATCGTCGGCTAGCGGCGATAGCTCCTACAATGAGCAGTTCTTC. Amino acid sequence: CASRSSASGDSSYNEQFF.

The genes are TRBV6-5 and TRBJ2-7, with TRBD1 identical over 7 bases. CDR3 length: 13 residues. Germline CDR1 is MNHEY and CDR2 is SVGAGI. With V trimmed by 7 bases and J by 0 bases, 3 bases remained unmatched. The CDR3 nucleotides read TGTGCCAGCACCCGGGACAGCTCCTACGAGCAGTACTTC. The encoded protein is CASTRDSSYEQYF.

This clone was seen more than once but under ten times. This sequence joins TRBV10-3 and TRBJ2-3; D gene unclear. The V and J ends lost 4 bases and 6 bases respectively, with 8 bases between them. The length of the CDR3 is 12 residues. CDR1 and CDR2 from the germline V gene are ENHRY and SYGVKD. CDR3: CAISATRDTQYF. DNA of the CDR3: TGTGCCATCAGTGCAACCAGGGATACGCAGTATTTT.

V is TRBV6-1 and J is TRBJ1-2, with D possibly TRBD1 on 6 matching bases. Trimming took off 5 bases at V and 6 bases at J, with 16 bases between the two ends. The CDR3 has 14 residues. From germline, CDR1 is MNHNS and CDR2 SASEGT. CDR3 bases: TGTGCCAGCAGTTTTCGCAGGGGCCGGGATGGCTACACCTTC. Amino acids: CASSFRRGRDGYTF.

The chain carries TRBV18 and TRBJ2-5; D is ambiguous. CDR1 is KGHSH, CDR2 LQKENI, per germline. The CDR3 sequence is 13 residues long. With 1 base removed from V and 5 bases from J, the gap between germline ends came to 8 bases. The CDR3 nucleotides are TGTGCCAGCTCACCACTCCTAGTGGAGACCCAGTACTTC. Its translation is CASSPLLVETQYF.

This chain connects TRBV7-3 to TRBJ2-3; no clear D. V lost 5 bases, J lost 4 bases, and 13 bases lay in between. Germline CDR1 reads SGHTA; CDR2 reads FQGTGA. The CDR3 consists of 14 residues. The CDR3 spells CASSPEAPPDTQYF. The CDR3 coding sequence is TGTGCCAGCAGCCCAGAGGCCCCCCCAGATACGCAGTATTTT.

This clone was counted once. This chain uses TRBV6-5 with TRBJ2-7; 7 nucleotides line up with TRBD1. Germline V gene data show CDR1 as MNHEY and CDR2 as SVGAGI. This CDR3 contains 13 residues. With V trimmed by 5 bases and J by 8 bases, 9 bases remained unmatched. Here the CDR3 DNA reads TGTGCCAGCAGTCGGGACAGCCGTTCGAAGCAGTACTTC. Protein sequence: CASSRDSRSKQYF.

In nucleotides, the CDR3 is TGTGCCAGCAGCTTGGGTGACAGGGCCCGAGGTAACACCATATATTTT. Translation: CASSLGDRARGNTIYF. The chain joins TRBV5-6 to TRBJ1-3; TRBD1 aligns across 7 bases. Germline V CDR1 and CDR2: SGHDT, YYEEEE. V shed 0 bases, J shed 7 bases, and the junction held 10 bases outside the gene matches. This CDR3 spans 16 amino acids.

The J gene is TRBJ2-2, the V gene TRBV5-4, with 11 nucleotides matching TRBD1. Germline CDR1 reads SGHNT; CDR2 reads YYREEE (reference sequence). This CDR3 has 16 residues. The ends lost 4 bases at V and 6 bases at J; junction bases unmatched: 8. In DNA, the CDR3 is TGTGCCAGCAGCGACCGGGACAGGGGGGCGGCCGGGGAGCTGTTTTTT. Its protein product is CASSDRDRGAAGELFF. Supplemented by reference TRBV5-4 and TRBJ2-2, the full variable domain reads ETGVTQSPTHLIKTRGQQVTLRCSSQSGHNTVSWYQQALGQGPQFIFQYYREEENGRGNFPPRFSGLQFPNYSSELNVNALELDDSALYLCASSDRDRGAAGELFFGEGSRLTVL.

The chain has TRBV7-3 and TRBJ2-3; 9 nucleotides align to TRBD2. The V gene's germline CDR1 is SGHTA and CDR2 FQGTGA. The CDR3 covers 15 residues. V was clipped by 5 bases and J by 4 bases; unmatched bases: 7. CDR3: CASSPSGGMADTQYF. The DNA for the CDR3 is TGTGCCAGCAGCCCGAGCGGGGGGATGGCAGATACGCAGTATTTT.